This T cell receptor beta chain came from a study of blood T cell repertoires in COVID-19. Study overall: Donors in the United States, Italy and Spain gave samples during acute or convalescent COVID-19. T cells, B-cell-depleted T cells, or PBMCs provided the cDNA or gDNA that served as material.

Original processing methods: Quantification of nucleated cells was approximated via reference gene primer amplification. TCRdb's copy holds only in-frame clones and misses some; the assay was immunoSEQ multiplex PCR. V, J and clone size derive from that table, while D and trimming were established from the DNA sequence. The repertoire holds about 98,000 clones, with over 85% as singletons. This clone was recorded a few times. Germline-derived CDR1 and CDR2 are SQVTM and ANQGSEA. Deletions cut 7 bases from V and 3 bases from J, with 9 bases between. This CDR3 region has 11 residues. The chain couples TRBV29-1 to TRBJ1-2; a weak D match, TRBD1 (5 bases). This sequence was found in a woman aged 45-60 years with COVID-19, enrolled during active disease. Sequencing was done on a sample of peripheral blood. CDR3 DNA sequence: TGCAGCGCCGGGGGAGACTATGGCTACACCTTC. Amino acid sequence: CSAGGDYGYTF.